These 25 T cell receptor beta chains were all obtained from the same sample, sequenced in a study of PD-1 blockade in mismatch repair-deficient tumors. This table comes from immunoSEQ multiplex PCR, and its TCRdb copy is limited to in-frame clones, with some not included. The profile shows about 51,000 clones, roughly 78% of them singletons. Sequencing was performed on peripheral blood, taken 4 weeks after starting pembrolizumab. These receptors all stem from an adult with mismatch repair-deficient cancer.

This chain joins TRBV28 and TRBJ1-3; D unresolved. V was pared by 1 base and J by 0 bases, with 7 bases between. CDR1 and CDR2 (germline): MDHEN, SYDVKM. The CDR3 is 15 amino acids. In DNA form, the CDR3 reads TGTGCCAGCAGTTTATCGGGGTTCTCTGGAAACACCATATATTTT. Translated: CASSLSGFSGNTIYF.

The chain is built from TRBV7-2 and TRBJ2-3, with D perhaps given as TRBD1 or TRBD2 (7 bases each). CDR3 size: 16 residues. V was clipped by 1 base and J by 5 bases, with 16 bases between them. The germline CDR1 and CDR2 sequences are SGHTA and FQGNSA. The CDR3 nucleotides read TGTGCCAGCAGCTTAGAGGGGAGGGGGCGAAAAGATACGCAGTATTTT. Protein: CASSLEGRGRKDTQYF.

This rearrangement joins TRBV19 to TRBJ2-1, with 8 nucleotides matching TRBD2. Germline V gives CDR1 LNHDA, CDR2 SQIVND (reference sequence). J lost 4 bases, V lost 5 bases, and 7 bases had no gene match. This CDR3 has 15 amino acids. The CDR3 sequence: CASSSGGRNYNEQFF. CDR3 nucleotides: TGTGCCAGTAGTTCTGGCGGGAGGAATTACAATGAGCAGTTCTTC.

The chain recombines TRBV5-1 with TRBJ1-4; D might be TRBD1 (6 bases). Germline CDR1 SGHRS, CDR2 YFSETQ. There are 13 residues in the CDR3. Trimming removed 3 bases at V and 10 bases at J, with 13 bases between. This chain's CDR3 is CASSSDSGGKLFF. The CDR3 DNA sequence: TGCGCCAGCAGCTCGGACAGTGGGGGAAAACTGTTTTTT.

The chain recombines TRBV7-9 with TRBJ2-7, with 9 bases that match TRBD1. The V and J ends lost 6 bases and 7 bases, in that order; junction bases with no gene match: 4. The CDR3 spans 12 residues. Germline V gene lookup returns CDR1 SEHNR and CDR2 FQNEAQ (reference sequence). CDR3 sequence: CASSRGQGEQYF. CDR3 sequence (DNA): TGTGCCAGCAGTCGAGGACAGGGGGAGCAGTACTTC.

The V gene is TRBV7-8, the J gene TRBJ1-1, with a weak D call TRBD1 (5 bases). The V gene's germline CDR1 is SGHVS and CDR2 FQNEAQ. This CDR3 is 14 amino acids long. The germline V and J ends were trimmed by 4 bases and 2 bases, with 11 bases remaining between them. The CDR3 spells CASSSNRDNTEAFF. The CDR3 nucleotides are TGTGCCAGCAGCTCAAACCGGGACAACACTGAAGCTTTCTTT.

This chain uses TRBV11-2 with TRBJ1-4, with no clear D. The germline V and J ends were trimmed by 4 bases and 6 bases, with 15 bases remaining between them. This CDR3 contains 15 residues. Germline assignment: CDR1 SGHAT and CDR2 FQNNGV. The CDR3 sequence: CASSSLGKRDEKLFF. The CDR3 DNA sequence: TGTGCCAGCAGCTCTCTCGGGAAGCGGGATGAAAAACTGTTTTTT.

The chain carries TRBV11-3 and TRBJ2-3, with 11 bases fitting TRBD2. The junction had 6 bases not matched to a gene; V was cut back by 5 bases and J by 5 bases. In germline, CDR1 is SGHNT, CDR2 YENEEA. The CDR3 totals 15 residues. CDR3 sequence reads: CASSKGTSGRDTQYF. The DNA of the CDR3 is TGTGCCAGCAGCAAGGGGACTAGCGGCAGAGATACGCAGTATTTT.

This clone has only a few counts. The genes are TRBV2 and TRBJ2-7; a possible D gene is TRBD1 (5 bases). CDR1 and CDR2 (germline): SNHLY, FYNNEI. Trimming pared 6 bases from V and 0 bases from J, leaving 9 bases between. This CDR3 region has 13 residues. CDR3 nucleotide sequence: TGTGCCAGCAGATTGACAGTCTCCTACGAGCAGTACTTC. The encoded protein is CASRLTVSYEQYF.

This clone was observed a single time. V usage is TRBV5-1 and J usage is TRBJ1-2, with TRBD1 identical over 7 bases. CDR1 SGHRS and CDR2 YFSETQ come from the germline V gene. This CDR3 region has 14 residues. Trimming at V came to 6 bases and at J to 5 bases, leaving 10 bases not matched to a gene. CDR3 residues: CASTAGQYTYGYTF. CDR3 coding DNA: TGCGCCAGCACCGCGGGACAGTATACTTATGGCTACACCTTC.

The chain carries TRBV5-4 and TRBJ2-1; 8 bases agree with TRBD1. CDR1 SGHNT and CDR2 YYREEE come from the germline V gene (reference sequence). The V and J ends lost 2 bases and 10 bases, in that order; junction bases with no gene match: 8. The CDR3 has 14 residues. The CDR3 DNA is TGTGCCAGCAGCTTTGTTCAGGGGGCTTTAGAGCAGTTCTTC. It yields the protein CASSFVQGALEQFF.

The chain carries TRBV5-1 and TRBJ1-1; D is possibly TRBD1 (6 bases). Trimming stripped 1 base from V and 1 base from J, with 14 bases between. The CDR3 covers 16 residues. Germline V gene lookup returns CDR1 SGHRS and CDR2 YFSETQ. CDR3 amino acids: CASSLRAGQTNTEAFF. The CDR3 DNA reads TGCGCCAGCAGCTTGAGGGCCGGACAGACGAACACTGAAGCTTTCTTT.

CDR3 sequence (DNA): TGTGCCAGCAGTGCTACGGACAGGGGGCGAACTGAAGCTTTCTTT. This translates into CASSATDRGRTEAFF. The chain couples TRBV2 to TRBJ1-1; 11 bases fit TRBD1. With V trimmed by 4 bases and J by 5 bases, 6 bases remained unmatched. The CDR3 is 15 residues long. Germline CDR1 and CDR2: SNHLY and FYNNEI.

The chain uses TRBV7-6 and TRBJ1-1; D unclear. The germline V gene has CDR1 SGHVS and CDR2 FNYEAQ. V was shortened by 4 bases and J by 0 bases, with 9 bases between the two germline ends. CDR3 size: 14 residues. The CDR3: CASSSGLMNTEAFF. The CDR3 DNA reads TGTGCCAGCAGCTCCGGACTGATGAACACTGAAGCTTTCTTT.

V usage is TRBV29-1 and J usage is TRBJ1-1; 7 bases are a match to TRBD1. This CDR3 region has 13 residues. Trimming cost V 8 bases and J 3 bases; bases outside gene matches: 9. Germline V lookup: CDR1 SQVTM, CDR2 ANQGSEA. The CDR3 DNA follows: TGCAGCTGTCAAGGGGGCCGAGACACTGAAGCTTTCTTT. Protein sequence: CSCQGGRDTEAFF.

V is TRBV5-6 and J is TRBJ2-3, with unresolved D. The V end was cut by 5 bases, the J end by 2 bases, with 15 bases between. CDR1 is SGHDT and CDR2 is YYEEEE in the germline V gene. CDR3 length equals 15 residues. CDR3 in DNA: TGTGCCAGCAGGGGCAGGTCCTCTTACACAGATACGCAGTATTTT. It codes for CASRGRSSYTDTQYF.

CDR3 sequence reads: CASRADLREVNEQFF. The CDR3 DNA is TGTGCCAGCAGGGCCGACTTGCGGGAGGTCAATGAGCAGTTCTTC. The chain has TRBV6-6 and TRBJ2-1, with TRBD2 matching 8 bases. From germline, CDR1 is MNHNY and CDR2 SVGAGI (reference sequence). The J segment lost 6 bases and the V segment lost 6 bases, leaving 10 bases of the junction unmatched. The CDR3 is made up of 15 amino acids.

This chain uses TRBV20-1 with TRBJ2-1; no clear D gene. The V gene lost 6 bases and the J gene lost 7 bases, with 7 bases spanning the gap. The germline CDR1 and CDR2 sequences are DFQATT and SNEGSKA (reference sequence). This CDR3 has 10 amino acids. Here the CDR3 DNA reads TGCAGTGCCAGTAGGAATGAGCAGTTCTTC. Protein sequence: CSASRNEQFF.

The chain links TRBV20-1 to TRBJ2-3; D call uncertain. The CDR3 loop spans 11 amino acids. Germline CDR1 and CDR2: DFQATT and SNEGSKA (reference sequence). The V end was cut by 4 bases, the J end by 8 bases, with 10 bases between. The CDR3 region has the DNA TGCAGTGCTAATGGTTTTGGTACGCAGTATTTT. Translated, it gives CSANGFGTQYF.

The chain is built from TRBV6-5 and TRBJ2-7, with a tentative D call TRBD2 (6 bases). Trimming took off 0 bases at V and 3 bases at J, with 9 bases between the two ends. The CDR3 has 14 amino acids. Germline CDR1 and CDR2: MNHEY and SVGAGI. In DNA, the CDR3 is TGTGCCAGCAGTTACTCGAGGGACTTCTACGAGCAGTACTTC. This codes for CASSYSRDFYEQYF.

The chain is built from TRBV11-2 and TRBJ2-4; TRBD2 matches at 10 bases. V shed 0 bases, J shed 9 bases, and the junction held 8 bases outside the gene matches. CDR1 is SGHAT, CDR2 FQNNGV, per germline. The CDR3 totals 16 residues. CDR3 protein: CASSLDRLAGVSIQYF. The CDR3 region has the DNA TGTGCCAGCAGCTTAGATCGCCTAGCGGGAGTTAGCATTCAGTACTTC. The variable domain in full, with the rest retrieved from reference TRBV11-2 and TRBJ2-4, is EAGVAQSPRYKIIEKRQSVAFWCNPISGHATLYWYQQILGQGPKLLIQFQNNGVVDDSQLPKDRFSAERLKGVDSTLKIQPAKLEDSAVYLCASSLDRLAGVSIQYFGAGTRLSVL.

The chain links TRBV29-1 to TRBJ2-3; 8 bases align to TRBD2. Per the germline V gene, CDR1 is SQVTM and CDR2 is ANQGSEA. V lost 8 bases and J lost 2; bases outside the gene matches: 6. This CDR3 region has 13 residues. CDR3 protein: CSTRGGNTDTQYF. CDR3 nucleotide sequence: TGCAGCACCCGGGGGGGAAACACAGATACGCAGTATTTT.

In this sample, this clone turned up a few times. The chain joins TRBV6-6 to TRBJ2-5, with 7 bases lining up with TRBD2. Germline-derived CDR1 and CDR2 are MNHNY and SVGAGI (reference sequence). CDR3 length: 12 residues. After removal of 5 bases from V and 3 bases from J, the junction contained 0 bases not matched to a gene. The CDR3 sequence: CASSLAEETQYF. The DNA of the CDR3 is TGTGCCAGCAGTCTAGCGGAAGAGACCCAGTACTTC.

The chain links TRBV7-6 to TRBJ2-7; 10 bases map to TRBD2. This CDR3 has 17 residues. CDR1 and CDR2 from the germline V gene are SGHVS and FNYEAQ. The V segment lost 2 bases and the J segment 0 bases; nucleotides outside the gene matches: 7. Here the CDR3 DNA reads TGTGCCAGCAGCTTAAGGACTAGCGGATACAACTCCTACGAGCAGTACTTC. Its protein is CASSLRTSGYNSYEQYF.

V and J are TRBV10-3 and TRBJ2-1, with TRBD1 matching 7 bases. The V and J ends lost 5 bases and 9 bases, in that order; junction bases with no gene match: 10. CDR1 is ENHRY and CDR2 is SYGVKD in the germline V gene. This CDR3 spans 14 amino acids. The CDR3, as DNA: TGTGCCATCAGTCCAGGGGGTGCCTTGGGTGAGCAGTTCTTC. Its protein product is CAISPGGALGEQFF.